The sequence of this T cell receptor beta chain was determined in a study of T cell responses to AZD1222 COVID-19 vaccine. CDR1 MNHEY and CDR2 SMNVEV come from the germline V gene (reference sequence). V trimming: 2 bases; J trimming: 4 bases; junction bases outside the gene matches: 2. CDR3 length equals 14 residues. General study results and limits: White British people made up most donors, females outnumbered males, and clonal diversity was possibly underestimated.

The data were produced by immunoSEQ multiplex PCR, yet TCRdb's version contains in-frame clones alone and is incomplete. Altogether under 300,000 clones are present, 85% to 95% being singletons, with the ten largest covering roughly 0.5%. As concerns this clone: Its antigen is unidentified.

Sample: peripheral blood, taken on day 0 of AZD1222 vaccination. The receptor comes from an adult in good health. The V and J genes are TRBV27 and TRBJ2-7; the match to TRBD2 covers 10 bases. In DNA form, the CDR3 reads TGTGCCAGCAGTTTACTTAGCGGGGGGTACGAGCAGTACTTC. Translated: CASSLLSGGYEQYF.